Listed here are 23 T cell receptor beta chains from one sample, sequenced in a study of control samples from healthy donors and cancer patients. Assay used: immunoSEQ multiplex PCR; TCRdb lists only in-frame clones, some missing. This table holds about 110,000 clones, just under 85% found once. Material: blood. These receptor sequences come from a man aged 18 to 35 in good health.

The rearrangement joins TRBV12-3 or TRBV12-4 to TRBJ1-1, with D maybe TRBD1 (6 bases). This CDR3 contains 13 residues. V lost 7 bases, J lost 1 base, and 10 bases lay in between. CDR3: CASTRGWNTEAFF. CDR3 DNA sequence: TGTGCCAGCACTAGGGGGTGGAACACTGAAGCTTTCTTT.

V usage is TRBV6-5 and J usage is TRBJ2-6, with TRBD2 identical over 7 bases. The CDR3 is 15 residues long. J gave up 0 bases and V 8 bases, and 4 bases lay outside the gene matches. Germline lookup yields CDR1 MNHEY and CDR2 SVGAGI. CDR3 amino acids: CASRRGTSGANVLTF. As DNA, the CDR3 is TGTGCCAGCCGGCGGGGGACCTCTGGGGCCAACGTCCTGACTTTC.

The chain carries TRBV9 and TRBJ1-1; D might be TRBD1 (5 bases). V was pared by 4 bases and J by 4 bases, with 11 bases between. Germline CDR1 and CDR2: SGDLS and YYNGEE. CDR3 size: 13 residues. The CDR3 protein is CASSLGGGTEAFF. The CDR3 nucleotides are TGTGCCAGCAGCCTGGGGGGAGGCACTGAAGCTTTCTTT.

V gene TRBV12-3 or TRBV12-4 combines with J gene TRBJ1-2; D ambiguous. V lost 3 bases to trimming and J lost 2 bases, with 4 bases between them. This CDR3 contains 12 residues. CDR3 DNA sequence: TGTGCCAGCAGTTTGGGGAACTATGGCTACACCTTC. Amino acids: CASSLGNYGYTF.

This clone came up a few times. CDR3 loop: CASSHRRGTRGYQPQHF. CDR3 nucleotide sequence: TGCGCCAGCAGCCATAGGAGAGGCACCAGGGGTTATCAGCCCCAGCATTTT. This sequence joins TRBV10-1 and TRBJ1-5, with D perhaps TRBD1 (6 bases). The ends were cut back, 6 bases at V and 5 bases at J, with 23 bases in the middle. The CDR3 spans 17 residues. Germline V gene sequence: CDR1 WNHNN, CDR2 SYGVQD (reference sequence).

The chain carries TRBV7-2 and TRBJ1-2; D unclear. The CDR3 has 14 amino acids. Between the trimmed V and J ends, which lost 7 bases and 0 bases, there was a span of 12 bases. Per the germline V gene, CDR1 is SGHTA and CDR2 is FQGNSA. The CDR3 spells CASIAGSTNYGYTF. The CDR3 region has the DNA TGTGCCAGCATCGCGGGGTCTACTAACTATGGCTACACCTTC.

The V and J genes are TRBV5-6 and TRBJ2-7; 9 nucleotides align to TRBD1. CDR1 is SGHDT, CDR2 YYEEEE, per germline. With 4 bases clipped from V and 3 bases from J, the junction kept 8 bases outside the gene matches. The CDR3 extends over 15 amino acids. This CDR3 reads CASSGDGTGFYEQYF. The CDR3 region has the DNA TGTGCCAGCAGCGGCGATGGGACAGGGTTCTACGAGCAGTACTTC.

The chain links TRBV6-4 to TRBJ2-1; 7 nucleotides align to TRBD2. The trim removed 3 bases at V and 11 bases at J, leaving 4 bases unmatched. CDR3 size: 12 residues. Germline assignment: CDR1 MRHNA and CDR2 SNTAGT. CDR3 sequence: CASSDLGLKQFF. The CDR3 nucleotides are TGTGCCAGCAGTGATTTGGGACTAAAGCAGTTCTTC.

The chain recombines TRBV21-1 with TRBJ2-5; the table's D call TRBD2 went unverified against the DNA. TRBV21-1 is given as a pseudogene. The CDR3 has 10 residues. CDR3 bases: TGTGCCAGCAGCAATAAGAGTGAGTACTTC. Encoded protein: CASSNKSEYF.

The V call is TRBV3-1 (or the pseudogene TRBV3-2), the J call TRBJ2-7; D uncertain. V was pared by 0 bases and J by 3 bases, with 12 bases between. The CDR3 has 15 residues. Germline assignment: CDR1 LGHDT and CDR2 YNNKEL (reference sequence). Here the CDR3 DNA reads TGTGCCAGCAGCCAAGAAGATTCCCTCCTCTACGAGCAGTACGTC. Its protein product is CASSQEDSLLYEQYV.

As DNA, the CDR3 is TGTGCCAGCAGTTTATCCGTGGGTATCGGCTACACCTTC. Translating it yields CASSLSVGIGYTF. This sequence joins TRBV12-3 or TRBV12-4 and TRBJ1-2, with D unclear. Trimming took off 2 bases at V and 8 bases at J, with 12 bases between the two ends. The CDR3 extends over 13 amino acids.

V is TRBV9 and J is TRBJ2-2, with D tentatively TRBD1 (6 bases). The CDR3 has 15 amino acids. Germline CDR1 reads SGDLS; CDR2 reads YYNGEE. The V end was cut by 4 bases, the J end by 0 bases, with 10 bases between. As DNA, the CDR3 is TGTGCCAGCAGCCTACGACAGGCGAACACCGGGGAGCTGTTTTTT. It is translated as CASSLRQANTGELFF.

The chain combines TRBV6-2 or TRBV6-3 with TRBJ1-2, with D tentatively TRBD1 (5 bases). Germline CDR1 MNHEY, CDR2 SVGEGT. This CDR3 region has 17 residues. Trimming stripped 2 bases from V and 4 bases from J, with 20 bases between. This CDR3 reads CASSYHTGGEEGYGYTF. CDR3 in DNA: TGTGCCAGCAGTTACCACACCGGAGGGGAAGAGGGCTATGGCTACACCTTC.

This sequence joins TRBV18 and TRBJ1-2; possible D gene TRBD1, 5 bases. This CDR3 is 14 amino acids long. Trimming stripped 2 bases from V and 4 bases from J, with 11 bases between. Germline V gene lookup returns CDR1 KGHSH and CDR2 LQKENI. The CDR3 coding sequence is TGTGCCAGCTCACCAGGGGACCAGGGCTATGGCTACACCTTC. Translation gives CASSPGDQGYGYTF.

Turning to this clone: A junction boundary mismatches the germline segment, possibly from a read error. The chain is built from TRBV4-3 and TRBJ1-2; possibly TRBD1 for D (5 bases). The CDR3 loop spans 12 amino acids. Germline CDR1 reads LGHNA; CDR2 reads YSLEER. The chain's CDR3 is CASSQEGRESAF. CDR3 sequence (DNA): TGCGCCAGCAGCCAAGAAGGCAGGGAGAGCGCCTTC.

The rearrangement uses TRBV11-2 and TRBJ1-4; 11 bases match TRBD1. The germline V gene has CDR1 SGHAT and CDR2 FQNNGV. V shed 5 bases, J shed 3 bases, and the junction held 8 bases outside the gene matches. The CDR3 runs 17 residues. CDR3 nucleotides: TGTGCCAGCAGCGCAAGAGGGACAGGGGGACCTAATGAAAAACTGTTTTTT. Amino acids: CASSARGTGGPNEKLFF. The full variable domain, rest sourced from reference TRBV11-2 and TRBJ1-4, is EAGVAQSPRYKIIEKRQSVAFWCNPISGHATLYWYQQILGQGPKLLIQFQNNGVVDDSQLPKDRFSAERLKGVDSTLKIQPAKLEDSAVYLCASSARGTGGPNEKLFFGSGTQLSVL.

This sequence joins TRBV27 and TRBJ1-6, with D perhaps TRBD1 (5 bases). Germline assignment: CDR1 MNHEY and CDR2 SMNVEV (reference sequence). Trimming stripped 7 bases from V and 3 bases from J, with 13 bases between. The CDR3 is 15 residues long. The CDR3 sequence: CASTARGYYNSPLHF. The CDR3 DNA reads as TGTGCCAGCACTGCAAGGGGATACTATAATTCACCCCTCCACTTT.

The chain carries TRBV6-2 or TRBV6-3 and TRBJ1-1; a possible D gene is TRBD1 (5 bases). Per germline, CDR1 MNHEY and CDR2 SVGEGT. The V and J ends lost 3 bases and 1 base respectively, with 21 bases between them. The CDR3 spans 18 residues. The CDR3 is CASSYLWTSGRGNTEAFF. CDR3 coding DNA: TGTGCCAGCAGTTATCTTTGGACTTCGGGGAGGGGGAACACTGAAGCTTTCTTT.

The sample holds a few counts of this clone. CDR3 DNA: TGTGCCAGCACCCACATCACAGATACGCAGTATTTT. This sequence encodes CASTHITDTQYF. The chain couples TRBV7-9 to TRBJ2-3; D unresolved. Looked up from germline, CDR1 is SEHNR and CDR2 is FQNEAQ (reference sequence). CDR3 length: 12 amino acids. With 7 bases removed from V and 2 bases from J, the gap between germline ends came to 7 bases.

The chain recombines TRBV4-3 with TRBJ2-5, with D possibly TRBD2 on 6 matching bases. Germline assignment: CDR1 LGHNA and CDR2 YSLEER. V was trimmed by 3 bases and J by 9 bases, leaving 20 bases between them. CDR3 length: 15 residues. The DNA of the CDR3 is TGCGCCAGCAGCCATGGGCTGGGGGGTTTAAGACCCCAGTACTTC. Encoded protein: CASSHGLGGLRPQYF.

This clone was recorded once. The chain employs TRBV30 and TRBJ2-1; D possibly matches TRBD1 or TRBD2 (6 bases each). This CDR3 comprises 15 residues. Germline lookup yields CDR1 GTSNPN and CDR2 SVGIG (reference sequence). V was clipped by 0 bases and J by 6 bases, with 15 bases between them. The CDR3 loop reads CAWSVRVRGGNEQFF. DNA of the CDR3: TGTGCCTGGAGTGTAAGGGTCAGGGGAGGCAATGAGCAGTTCTTC.

The chain couples TRBV11-2 to TRBJ2-1, with 10 bases matching TRBD2. The CDR3 contains 15 residues. CDR1 and CDR2 from the germline V gene are SGHAT and FQNNGV. With 3 bases clipped from V and 4 bases from J, the junction kept 3 bases outside the gene matches. CDR3 DNA: TGTGCCAGCAGCTTGGGTAGCGGGGGGTACAATGAGCAGTTCTTC. The encoded protein is CASSLGSGGYNEQFF.

The CDR3 here is CATSPGRNQETQYF. CDR3 nucleotide sequence: TGTGCCACCAGTCCCGGACGGAATCAAGAGACCCAGTACTTC. The chain recombines TRBV24-1 with TRBJ2-5, with no clear D. Trimming removed 6 bases at V and 2 bases at J, with 12 bases between. The CDR3 covers 14 residues. Germline values: CDR1 KGHDR, CDR2 SFDVKD.